This T cell receptor beta chain comes out of a study of blood T cell repertoires in COVID-19. About the study: Sites across the United States, Italy and Spain contributed samples from acute and convalescent COVID-19. In each case, the material was cDNA or gDNA derived from T cells, B-cell-depleted T cells, or PBMCs.

Germline V gives CDR1 SNHLY, CDR2 FYNNEI. The CDR3 length is 17 residues. J was trimmed by 0 bases and V by 2 bases; bases with no gene match: 7. This clone has just a few counts. In the original analysis: Using reference gene primer amplification, nucleated cell counts were estimated. Only in-frame clones appear in the TCRdb table, and some are missing; sequencing was by immunoSEQ multiplex PCR. D and trimming come from the DNA, and the V and J calls and clone size come from that table. The repertoire holds approximately 100,000 clones, 80% to 85% seen once, with roughly 15% in the top ten. Sequencing was done on a sample of peripheral blood. The chain couples TRBV2 to TRBJ1-3; 7 bases line up with TRBD1. This TCR was sampled from a woman aged 80 or over with active or convalescent COVID-19. The CDR3 nucleotides read TGTGCCAGCAGTGAAATCTTAAACAGGGGCTCTGGAAACACCATATATTTT. Residues: CASSEILNRGSGNTIYF.